The T cell receptor beta chain under discussion was sequenced for a study of cytomegalovirus exposure and HLA in healthy donors. Primers: 60 Vbeta forward and 13 Jbeta reverse. Only in-frame clones appear in the TCRdb table, and some are missing; sequencing was by immunoSEQ multiplex PCR. This sample has over 150,000 clones; roughly 85% occur once, and the top ten carry just over 2.5%. Losses at the gene ends were 3 bases for V and 5 bases for J; bases not matched to a gene: 5. The CDR3 is made up of 14 amino acids. Germline V gene lookup returns CDR1 SGDLS and CDR2 YYNGEE. Sequencing used PBMCs. The chain has TRBV9 and TRBJ1-2; 9 bases fit TRBD1. The clonotype originates from a man aged 30-40 years in good health and CMV-seropositive. The CDR3 is CASSARDRGYGYTF. As DNA, the CDR3 is TGTGCCAGCAGCGCCCGCGACAGGGGGTATGGCTACACCTTC.